A single sample gave rise to the 17 T cell receptor beta chains below, sequenced in a study of OX40 agonist ivuxolimab in advanced cancers. Clones were sequenced by immunoSEQ multiplex PCR, and TCRdb holds only the in-frame ones, with some missing. Of about 94,000 clones in the sample, roughly 91% were seen once. This material consisted of CD4+ or CD8+ T cells sorted from blood, taken in a trial of the OX40 agonist ivuxolimab. These receptors all come from an adult with an advanced solid tumor such as melanoma, head and neck, liver or kidney cancer.

Here the CDR3 reads CASSVTPSQNTIYF. The CDR3 DNA is TGTGCCAGCAGCGTAACTCCCTCCCAAAACACCATATATTTT. This chain joins TRBV9 and TRBJ1-3; D unclear. Germline assignment: CDR1 SGDLS and CDR2 YYNGEE. The CDR3 sequence is 14 residues long. Trimming shortened V by 1 base and J by 6 bases, and 11 bases separated the two germline ends.

This clone was recorded once. J is TRBJ1-5 and V is TRBV2; 7 bases agree with TRBD1. Germline CDR1 and CDR2: SNHLY and FYNNEI. The CDR3 runs 15 residues. V gave up 5 bases and J gave up 2 bases; unmatched junction bases: 6. The CDR3 sequence is CASSSTGSRNQPQHF. The CDR3 DNA sequence: TGTGCCAGCAGTTCGACAGGGTCTCGCAATCAGCCCCAGCATTTT.

The chain is built from TRBV9 and TRBJ1-3; the D gene is possibly TRBD1 (6 bases). The V gene lost 2 bases and the J gene lost 0 bases, with 12 bases spanning the gap. The CDR3 covers 16 residues. Per the germline V gene, CDR1 is SGDLS and CDR2 is YYNGEE. The CDR3 spells CASSVGRDISGNTIYF. The DNA for the CDR3 is TGTGCCAGCAGCGTCGGACGGGACATCTCTGGAAACACCATATATTTT. The full variable domain, with the rest looked up from reference TRBV9 and TRBJ1-3, is DSGVTQTPKHLITATGQRVTLRCSPRSGDLSVYWYQQSLDQGLQFLIQYYNGEERAKGNILERFSAQQFPDLHSELNLSSLELGDSALYFCASSVGRDISGNTIYFGEGSWLTVV.

The J gene is TRBJ2-7, the V gene TRBV5-1; D possibly uses TRBD1 or TRBD2 (6 bases each). Germline CDR1 reads SGHRS; CDR2 reads YFSETQ. Trimming pared 0 bases from V and 4 bases from J, leaving 17 bases between. The length of the CDR3 is 16 residues. The CDR3 region is CASSLEVGGIMYEQYF. As DNA, the CDR3 is TGCGCCAGCAGCTTGGAGGTGGGGGGCATCATGTACGAGCAGTACTTC.

The chain is built from TRBV4-2 and TRBJ2-3; TRBD2 matches 10 bases. J lost 9 bases, V lost 4 bases, and 16 bases had no gene match. This CDR3 spans 17 amino acids. The germline V gene encodes CDR1 LGHNA and CDR2 YNFKEQ. The CDR3 loop is CASSPSPLASGRRTQYF. As DNA, the CDR3 is TGTGCCAGCAGCCCCTCCCCGTTAGCTAGCGGGAGAAGGACGCAGTATTTT.

V is TRBV19 and J is TRBJ1-4; weak D call: TRBD1 (6 bases). The CDR3 consists of 14 residues. Trimming took off 9 bases at V and 3 bases at J, with 14 bases between the two ends. Looked up from germline, CDR1 is LNHDA and CDR2 is SQIVND (reference sequence). This CDR3 is CASLLRGPNEKLFF. The CDR3 DNA reads TGTGCCAGCCTCCTCAGGGGTCCTAATGAAAAACTGTTTTTT.

As concerns this clone: One end of the junction fails to match germline, which may point to a read error. The J gene is TRBJ2-7, the V gene TRBV23-1; D remains ambiguous. TRBV23-1 is assigned to the ORF class and has an uncertain function. This CDR3 comprises 13 residues. The CDR3 DNA reads as TGCGCCAGCAGCCAATTCAAGGGCTCCGAGCAGTACTTC. Its translation: CASSQFKGSEQYF.

V is TRBV11-1 and J is TRBJ1-6; D may be TRBD1 (6 bases). The CDR3 sequence is 15 residues long. Germline CDR1 is SGHAT and CDR2 is FQDESV (reference sequence). V was shortened by 1 base and J by 7 bases, with 11 bases between the two germline ends. This CDR3 reads CASSLVGQGNSPLHF. CDR3 sequence (DNA): TGTGCCAGCAGCTTAGTGGGCCAGGGGAATTCACCCCTCCACTTT.

This clone has just a few counts. The genes are TRBV7-9 and TRBJ2-1; 9 bases agree with TRBD2. Looked up from germline, CDR1 is SEHNR and CDR2 is FQNEAQ (reference sequence). This CDR3 has 15 amino acids. Germline trimming cut 2 bases from V and 8 bases from J; bases unmatched to any gene: 7. Here the CDR3 DNA reads TGTGCCAGCAGCTTACCGCGGGGGGGCCGCGATGAGCAGTTCTTC. Translated, it gives CASSLPRGGRDEQFF.

The J gene is TRBJ2-1, the V gene TRBV5-6; 11 bases map to TRBD2. The CDR3 is 14 amino acids. Germline CDR1 and CDR2: SGHDT and YYEEEE. V lost 4 bases, J lost 7 bases, and 4 bases stayed unmatched. CDR3 amino acids: CASSDSGGANEQFF. The CDR3 nucleotides are TGTGCCAGCAGCGATAGCGGGGGGGCAAATGAGCAGTTCTTC. The variable domain in full, completed from reference TRBV5-6 and TRBJ2-1, reads DAGVTQSPTHLIKTRGQQVTLRCSPKSGHDTVSWYQQALGQGPQFIFQYYEEEERQRGNFPDRFSGHQFPNYSSELNVNALLLGDSALYLCASSDSGGANEQFFGPGTRLTVL.

The sample holds one count of this clone. V is TRBV27 and J is TRBJ2-5, with 7 bases identical to TRBD2. Germline V gene sequence: CDR1 MNHEY, CDR2 SMNVEV (reference sequence). The CDR3 length is 14 residues. With 6 bases clipped from V and 5 bases from J, the junction kept 9 bases outside the gene matches. The CDR3 spells CASSVYGGGETQYF. CDR3 bases: TGTGCCAGCAGCGTATACGGGGGAGGGGAGACCCAGTACTTC.

The chain couples TRBV9 to TRBJ2-3; D remains unclear. In germline, CDR1 is SGDLS, CDR2 YYNGEE. CDR3 length: 12 residues. Trimming shortened V by 0 bases and J by 5 bases, and 4 bases separated the two germline ends. The DNA for the CDR3 is TGTGCCAGCAGCGTAGTTGGAGATACGCAGTATTTT. It codes for CASSVVGDTQYF.

This sequence joins TRBV28 and TRBJ2-5, with 9 bases aligning to TRBD1. The length of the CDR3 is 16 residues. Germline V gene sequence: CDR1 MDHEN, CDR2 SYDVKM. V lost 2 bases and J lost 4; bases outside the gene matches: 8. The CDR3 region is CASSLVGQGSGETQYF. The CDR3 DNA reads as TGTGCCAGCAGTTTAGTGGGACAGGGATCGGGAGAGACCCAGTACTTC.

The chain employs TRBV5-1 and TRBJ2-6; tentatively, D is TRBD1 (5 bases). Germline CDR1 reads SGHRS; CDR2 reads YFSETQ. The CDR3 sequence is 16 residues long. V was cut by 4 bases and J by 0 bases, with 11 bases left in between. The CDR3 DNA reads as TGCGCCAGCAGCCTAGGGGAATTCTCTGGGGCCAACGTCCTGACTTTC. Its protein is CASSLGEFSGANVLTF.

With regard to this clone: At the DNA level, this CDR3 is encoded by other sequences in the same sample as well. CDR3 sequence: CASSQTGTRAYEQYF. Here the CDR3 DNA reads TGTGCCAGCAGTCAAACCGGGACTAGAGCCTACGAGCAGTACTTC. The rearrangement uses TRBV6-5 and TRBJ2-7; 8 bases are a match to TRBD2. The J segment lost 2 bases and the V segment lost 5 bases, leaving 8 bases of the junction unmatched. The CDR3 covers 15 residues. Looked up from germline, CDR1 is MNHEY and CDR2 is SVGAGI.

The genes are TRBV4-2 and TRBJ1-4; D perhaps matches TRBD1 (6 bases). Germline-derived CDR1 and CDR2 are LGHNA and YNFKEQ. The CDR3 is 17 residues long. V was cut by 5 bases and J by 8 bases, with 24 bases left in between. The CDR3 nucleotides are TGTGCCAGCAGCGACCGAGGGGGGGCCCCGGGGGGAGAAAAACTGTTTTTT. Its translation is CASSDRGGAPGGEKLFF.

This clone turned up a few times. V gene TRBV28 combines with J gene TRBJ1-2, with TRBD1 matching 7 bases. The germline gives CDR1 MDHEN, CDR2 SYDVKM. Trimming at V came to 10 bases and at J to 6 bases, leaving 5 bases not matched to a gene. This CDR3 region has 11 residues. The CDR3 DNA reads TGTGCCACCCACAGGGGAAATGGCTACACCTTC. Translating it yields CATHRGNGYTF.